The TCR beta chain described here comes from a study of blood T cells in healthy people across ages. The authors ran a second PCR of about 7 to 11 cycles using a sample-barcoded 5' primer and a J-beta primer mix. TCRdb reprocessed the 5' RACE reads with MiXCR, giving one entry per CDR3 protein. This table has 630,000 or so distinct CDR3 sequences, approximately 30% appearing once. About this clonotype itself: Its target is not known.

Each donor gave ten milliliters of peripheral blood. Each sample provided at least 6 micrograms of extracted total RNA. CDR3 length: 15 residues. Trimming shortened V by 6 bases and J by 4 bases, and 17 bases separated the two germline ends. Whole-study findings and limits: With naive T cell percentage, TCR beta diversity showed a strong correlation. The fall in TCR beta diversity per million T cells was roughly linear with age.

The V and J genes are TRBV12-3 or TRBV12-4 and TRBJ2-3, with D possibly being TRBD2 (6 bases). The sequencing input was blood. The receptor comes from a woman over 75 in good health. CDR3: CASSLTRVRADTQYF. CDR3 nucleotide sequence: TGTGCCAGCAGCTTGACTAGAGTGAGAGCAGATACGCAGTATTTT.